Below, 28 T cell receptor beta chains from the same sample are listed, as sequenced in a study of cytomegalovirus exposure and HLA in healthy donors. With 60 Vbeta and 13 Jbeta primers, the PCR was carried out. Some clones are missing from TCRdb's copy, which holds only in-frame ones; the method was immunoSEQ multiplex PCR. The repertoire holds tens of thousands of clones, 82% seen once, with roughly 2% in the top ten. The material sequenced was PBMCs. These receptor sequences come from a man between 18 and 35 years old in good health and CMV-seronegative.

The CDR3 protein is CASSLPAETQYF. The DNA of the CDR3 is TGTGCCAGCAGTTTGCCAGCGGAGACCCAGTACTTC. This rearrangement joins TRBV28 to TRBJ2-5; D is undetermined. The CDR3 contains 12 residues. CDR1 MDHEN and CDR2 SYDVKM come from the germline V gene. Trimming took off 3 bases at V and 5 bases at J, with 7 bases between the two ends.

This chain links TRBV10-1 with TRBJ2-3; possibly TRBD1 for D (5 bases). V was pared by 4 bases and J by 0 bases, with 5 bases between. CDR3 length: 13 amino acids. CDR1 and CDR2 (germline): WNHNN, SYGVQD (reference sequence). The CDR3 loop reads CASSGQSTDTQYF. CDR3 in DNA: TGCGCCAGCAGTGGACAGAGCACAGATACGCAGTATTTT.

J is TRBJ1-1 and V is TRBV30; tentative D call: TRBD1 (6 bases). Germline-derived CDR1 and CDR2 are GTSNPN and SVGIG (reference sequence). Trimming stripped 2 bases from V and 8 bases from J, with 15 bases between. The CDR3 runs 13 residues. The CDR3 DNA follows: TGTGCCTGGAGTTTTAACCTCGGACAGGAAGCTTTCTTT. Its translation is CAWSFNLGQEAFF. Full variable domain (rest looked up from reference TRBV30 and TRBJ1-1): SQTIHQWPATLVQPVGSPLSLECTVEGTSNPNLYWYRQAAGRGLQLLFYSVGIGQISSEVPQNLSASRPQDRQFILSSKKLLLSDSGFYLCAWSFNLGQEAFFGQGTRLTVV.

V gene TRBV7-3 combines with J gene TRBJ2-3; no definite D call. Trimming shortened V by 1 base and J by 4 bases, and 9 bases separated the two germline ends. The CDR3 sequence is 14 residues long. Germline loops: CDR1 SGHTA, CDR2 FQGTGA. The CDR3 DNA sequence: TGTGCCAGCAGCTTAAATGCTGGCCCAGATACGCAGTATTTT. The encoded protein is CASSLNAGPDTQYF. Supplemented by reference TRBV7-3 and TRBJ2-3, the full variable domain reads GAGVSQTPSNKVTEKGKYVELRCDPISGHTALYWYRQSLGQGPEFLIYFQGTGAADDSGLPNDRFFAVRPEGSVSTLKIQRTERGDSAVYLCASSLNAGPDTQYFGPGTRLTVL.

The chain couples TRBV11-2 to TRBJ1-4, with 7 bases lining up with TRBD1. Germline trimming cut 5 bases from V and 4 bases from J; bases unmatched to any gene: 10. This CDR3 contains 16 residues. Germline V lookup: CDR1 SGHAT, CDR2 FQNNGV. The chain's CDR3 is CASSGIPGTVNEKLFF. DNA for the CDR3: TGTGCCAGCAGCGGGATCCCCGGGACAGTTAATGAAAAACTGTTTTTT.

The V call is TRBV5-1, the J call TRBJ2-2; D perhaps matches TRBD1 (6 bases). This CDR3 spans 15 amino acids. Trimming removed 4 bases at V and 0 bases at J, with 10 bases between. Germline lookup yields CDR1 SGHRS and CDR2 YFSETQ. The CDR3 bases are TGCGCCAGCAGCCTAGGACAGACGAACACCGGGGAGCTGTTTTTT. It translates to CASSLGQTNTGELFF.

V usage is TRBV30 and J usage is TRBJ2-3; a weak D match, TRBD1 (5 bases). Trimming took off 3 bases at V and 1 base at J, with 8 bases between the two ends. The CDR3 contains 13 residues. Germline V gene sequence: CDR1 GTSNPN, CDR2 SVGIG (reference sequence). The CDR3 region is CAWRSTGTDTQYF. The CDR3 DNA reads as TGTGCCTGGAGATCGACAGGCACAGATACGCAGTATTTT.

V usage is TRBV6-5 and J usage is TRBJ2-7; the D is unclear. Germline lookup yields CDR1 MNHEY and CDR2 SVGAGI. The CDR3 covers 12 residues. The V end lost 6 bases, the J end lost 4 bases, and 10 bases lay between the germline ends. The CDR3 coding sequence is TGTGCCAGCAGCCAGTTTAATTACGAGCAGTACTTC. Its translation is CASSQFNYEQYF.

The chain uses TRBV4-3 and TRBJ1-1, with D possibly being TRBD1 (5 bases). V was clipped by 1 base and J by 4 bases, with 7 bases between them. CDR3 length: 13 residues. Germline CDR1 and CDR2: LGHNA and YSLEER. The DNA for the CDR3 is TGCGCCAGCAGCCAAGGCAGGGCCACTGAAGCTTTCTTT. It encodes CASSQGRATEAFF.

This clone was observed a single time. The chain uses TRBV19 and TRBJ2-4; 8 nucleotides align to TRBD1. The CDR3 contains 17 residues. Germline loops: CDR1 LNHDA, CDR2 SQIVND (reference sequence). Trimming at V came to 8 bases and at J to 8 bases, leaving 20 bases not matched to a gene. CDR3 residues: CASAPPDRASTGDIQYF. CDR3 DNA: TGTGCCAGTGCACCCCCGGACAGGGCCTCAACTGGGGACATTCAGTACTTC.

The CDR3 protein is CASSSTGALEAFF. Written as DNA, the CDR3 is TGCGCCAGCAGCTCGACAGGAGCTTTAGAAGCTTTCTTT. The chain couples TRBV5-1 to TRBJ1-1, with a tentative D call TRBD1 (6 bases). Trimming stripped 3 bases from V and 8 bases from J, with 14 bases between. The CDR3 runs 13 residues. Germline CDR1 reads SGHRS; CDR2 reads YFSETQ.

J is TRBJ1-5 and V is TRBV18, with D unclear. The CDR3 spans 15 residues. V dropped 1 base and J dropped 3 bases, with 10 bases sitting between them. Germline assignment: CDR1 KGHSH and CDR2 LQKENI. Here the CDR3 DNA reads TGTGCCAGCTCACCACTTCCCCCGGTCAATCAGCCCCAGCATTTT. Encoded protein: CASSPLPPVNQPQHF.

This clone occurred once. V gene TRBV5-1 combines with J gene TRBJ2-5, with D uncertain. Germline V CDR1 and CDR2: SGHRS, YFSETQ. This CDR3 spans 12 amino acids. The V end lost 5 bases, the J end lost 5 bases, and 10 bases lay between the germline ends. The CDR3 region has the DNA TGCGCCAGCAGGTCCAGTTCCGAGACCCAGTACTTC. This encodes CASRSSSETQYF.

The DNA of the CDR3 is TGTGCCAGCAGCCGGACAGGGGGCTTTAAGTATGAGCAGTTCTTC. Its translation is CASSRTGGFKYEQFF. The rearrangement uses TRBV6-5 and TRBJ2-1; 11 bases match TRBD1. Germline V gene sequence: CDR1 MNHEY, CDR2 SVGAGI. The CDR3 runs 15 residues. V gave up 6 bases and J gave up 8 bases; unmatched junction bases: 9.

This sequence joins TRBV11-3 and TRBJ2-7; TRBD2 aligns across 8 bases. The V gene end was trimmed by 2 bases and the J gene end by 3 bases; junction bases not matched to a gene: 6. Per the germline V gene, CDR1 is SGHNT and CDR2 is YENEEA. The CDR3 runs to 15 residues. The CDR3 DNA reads TGTGCCAGCAGCTTACAGAGCGGGAGATTCTACGAGCAGTACTTC. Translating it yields CASSLQSGRFYEQYF.

DNA of the CDR3: TGTGCCAGCAGTGAAGCAGGGATTCCCTACGAGCAGTACTTC. Residues: CASSEAGIPYEQYF. This chain joins TRBV25-1 and TRBJ2-5; maybe TRBD1 (5 bases). The J call may be mistaken, given a closer DNA end match to TRBJ2-7. Germline V gene sequence: CDR1 MGHDK, CDR2 SYGVNS. This CDR3 has 14 amino acids.

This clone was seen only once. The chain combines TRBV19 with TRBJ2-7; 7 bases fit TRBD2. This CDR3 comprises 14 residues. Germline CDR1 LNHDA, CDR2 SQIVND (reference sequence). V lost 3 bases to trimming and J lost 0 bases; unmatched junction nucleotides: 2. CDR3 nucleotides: TGTGCCAGTAGTATCCGGGAGGCCTCCTACGAGCAGTACTTC. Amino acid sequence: CASSIREASYEQYF.

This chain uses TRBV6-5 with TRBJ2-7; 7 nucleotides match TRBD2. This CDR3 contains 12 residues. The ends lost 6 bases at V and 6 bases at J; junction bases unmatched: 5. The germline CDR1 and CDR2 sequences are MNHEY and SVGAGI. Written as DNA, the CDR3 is TGTGCCAGCAGCTCCTGGGGGGGCGAGCAGTACTTC. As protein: CASSSWGGEQYF.

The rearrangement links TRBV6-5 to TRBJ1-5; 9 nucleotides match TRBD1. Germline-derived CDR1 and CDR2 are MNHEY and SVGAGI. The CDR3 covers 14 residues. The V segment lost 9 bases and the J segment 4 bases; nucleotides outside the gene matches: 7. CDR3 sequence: CASQGQGLNQPQHF. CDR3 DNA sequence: TGTGCCAGTCAGGGACAGGGTCTAAATCAGCCCCAGCATTTT.

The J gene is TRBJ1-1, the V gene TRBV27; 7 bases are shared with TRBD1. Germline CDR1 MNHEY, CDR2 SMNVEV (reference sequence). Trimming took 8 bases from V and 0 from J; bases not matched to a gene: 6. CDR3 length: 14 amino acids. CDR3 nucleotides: TGTGCCAGCTCGGAGGGGGCCATGAACACTGAAGCTTTCTTT. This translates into CASSEGAMNTEAFF.

CDR3 nucleotide sequence: TGTGCCAGCAGCGTAGGGGGCAGAAAATATGAAAAACTGTTTTTT. The encoded protein is CASSVGGRKYEKLFF. The gene calls are TRBV9 and TRBJ1-4; possibly TRBD1 for D (5 bases). V shed 0 bases and J shed 6 bases, with 12 bases lying between them. The CDR3 covers 15 residues. Germline CDR1 and CDR2: SGDLS and YYNGEE.

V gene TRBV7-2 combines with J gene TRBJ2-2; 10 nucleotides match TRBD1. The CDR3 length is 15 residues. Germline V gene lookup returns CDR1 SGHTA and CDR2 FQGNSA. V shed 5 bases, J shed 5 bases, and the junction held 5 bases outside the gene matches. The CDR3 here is CASSPRQGATGELFF. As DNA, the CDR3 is TGTGCCAGCAGCCCTCGACAGGGGGCGACCGGGGAGCTGTTTTTT.

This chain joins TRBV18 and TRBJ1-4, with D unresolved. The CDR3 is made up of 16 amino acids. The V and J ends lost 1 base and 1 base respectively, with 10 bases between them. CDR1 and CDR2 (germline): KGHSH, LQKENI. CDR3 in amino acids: CASSPRLVRTNEKLFF. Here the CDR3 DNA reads TGTGCCAGCTCACCACGGCTAGTAAGAACTAATGAAAAACTGTTTTTT.

The DNA of the CDR3 is TGTGCCAGCAGTCTATACAGGGGGCGGGTCGAGACCCAGTACTTC. It translates to CASSLYRGRVETQYF. The rearrangement joins TRBV28 to TRBJ2-5, with 9 nucleotides matching TRBD1. Germline trimming cut 5 bases from V and 5 bases from J; bases unmatched to any gene: 9. This CDR3 is built from 15 residues. The germline V gene has CDR1 MDHEN and CDR2 SYDVKM.

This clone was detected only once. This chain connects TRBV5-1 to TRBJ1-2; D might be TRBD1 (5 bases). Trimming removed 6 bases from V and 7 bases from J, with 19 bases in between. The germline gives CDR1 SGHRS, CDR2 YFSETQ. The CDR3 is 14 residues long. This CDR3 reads CASTPPGGKGGYTF. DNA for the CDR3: TGCGCCAGCACCCCCCCGGGGGGTAAAGGTGGCTACACCTTC.

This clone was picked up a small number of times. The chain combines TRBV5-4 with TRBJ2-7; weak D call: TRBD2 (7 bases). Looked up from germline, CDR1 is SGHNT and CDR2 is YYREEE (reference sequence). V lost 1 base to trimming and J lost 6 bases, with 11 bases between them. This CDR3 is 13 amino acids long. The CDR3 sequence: CASSLSGGLEQYF. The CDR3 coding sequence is TGTGCCAGCAGCTTGTCGGGGGGCCTCGAGCAGTACTTC.

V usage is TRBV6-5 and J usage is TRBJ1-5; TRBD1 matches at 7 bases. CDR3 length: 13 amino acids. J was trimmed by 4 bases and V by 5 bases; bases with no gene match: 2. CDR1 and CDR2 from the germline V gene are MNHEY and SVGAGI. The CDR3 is CASSDRENQPQHF. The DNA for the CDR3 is TGTGCCAGCAGTGACAGGGAAAATCAGCCCCAGCATTTT.

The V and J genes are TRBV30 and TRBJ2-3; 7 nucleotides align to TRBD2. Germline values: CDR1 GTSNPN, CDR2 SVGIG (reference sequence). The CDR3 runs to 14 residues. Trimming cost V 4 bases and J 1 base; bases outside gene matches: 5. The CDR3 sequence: CAWNILAGTDTQYF. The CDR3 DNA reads TGTGCCTGGAATATCCTAGCGGGCACAGATACGCAGTATTTT.